These T cell receptor beta chains were read from a single sample in a study of T-cell memory formation after mild COVID-19. TCRdb passed the 5' RACE reads through MiXCR, listing each CDR3 protein once. Of 200,000 to 250,000 distinct CDR3 sequences listed, around 8.8% are singletons. Sequencing was performed on PBMCs or a T cell subset sorted from them (not recorded which). Source of these receptors: a man younger than 35 who had mild COVID-19 (a few samples of this study predate the infection). Cell type and time point are not known. Each CDR3 is given with its conserved first and last residue. Each record gives: V gene, D gene, clone size, J gene, CDR3 protein, CDR3 DNA. The D gene is left open where the match is weak. The size field is filled for only some rows; it gives once, few, many or a size class.

v_gene: TRBV5-7
d_gene: NA
abundance: NA
j_gene: TRBJ2-1
CDR3aa: CASTDVEQFF
CDR3nt: TGTGCCAGCACTGACGTCGAGCAGTTCTTC

v_gene: TRBV3-1
d_gene: NA
abundance: few
j_gene: TRBJ1-5
CDR3aa: CASSHGVAVQHF
CDR3nt: TGTGCCAGCAGCCACGGGGTTGCGGTCCAGCATTTT

v_gene: TRBV6-6
d_gene: TRBD1
abundance: many
j_gene: TRBJ1-4
CDR3aa: CASSRTGNEKLFF
CDR3nt: TGTGCCAGCAGCAGGACAGGGAACGAAAAACTGTTTTTT

v_gene: TRBV2
d_gene: NA
abundance: NA
j_gene: TRBJ1-5
CDR3aa: CASSSRASESNQPQHF
CDR3nt: TGTGCCAGCAGTTCAAGAGCCTCGGAGAGCAATCAGCCCCAGCATTTT

v_gene: TRBV7-9
d_gene: NA
abundance: NA
j_gene: TRBJ2-3
CDR3aa: CASRRDPLHTDTQYF
CDR3nt: TGTGCCAGCAGAAGGGACCCCCTCCACACAGATACGCAGTATTTT

v_gene: TRBV20-1
d_gene: NA
abundance: few
j_gene: TRBJ2-7
CDR3aa: CSARDGSGTPGQYF
CDR3nt: TGCAGTGCTAGAGATGGTAGCGGAACTCCGGGGCAGTACTTC

v_gene: TRBV6-5
d_gene: TRBD2
abundance: NA
j_gene: TRBJ2-3
CDR3aa: CASRASGGDTQYF
CDR3nt: TGTGCCAGCCGGGCTAGCGGGGGAGATACGCAGTATTTT

v_gene: TRBV4-3
d_gene: TRBD2
abundance: few
j_gene: TRBJ2-3
CDR3aa: CASSQGNSGGPDTQYF
CDR3nt: TGCGCCAGCAGCCAAGGAAATAGCGGGGGGCCAGATACGCAGTATTTT

v_gene: TRBV28
d_gene: NA
abundance: NA
j_gene: TRBJ1-1
CDR3aa: CASSPYSYTEAFF
CDR3nt: TGTGCCAGCAGTCCTTACTCGTACACTGAAGCTTTCTTT

v_gene: TRBV10-3
d_gene: NA
abundance: NA
j_gene: TRBJ1-1
CDR3aa: CAISDRVNTEAFF
CDR3nt: TGTGCCATCAGTGACAGAGTCAACACTGAAGCTTTCTTT

v_gene: TRBV28
d_gene: TRBD1
abundance: few
j_gene: TRBJ2-1
CDR3aa: CASSVGDRSYNEQFF
CDR3nt: TGTGCCAGCAGCGTCGGGGACAGATCCTACAATGAGCAGTTCTTC

v_gene: TRBV7-2
d_gene: NA
abundance: NA
j_gene: TRBJ2-7
CDR3aa: CASSLELGPYEQYF
CDR3nt: TGTGCCAGCAGCTTAGAGTTGGGACCCTACGAGCAGTACTTC

v_gene: TRBV6-2/TRBV6-3
d_gene: NA
abundance: few
j_gene: TRBJ2-1
CDR3aa: CASSAPAEQFF
CDR3nt: TGTGCCAGCAGCGCGCCCGCGGAGCAGTTCTTC

v_gene: TRBV12-3/TRBV12-4
d_gene: TRBD2
abundance: NA
j_gene: TRBJ2-5
CDR3aa: CASSLGERSGEETQYF
CDR3nt: TGTGCCAGCAGTTTGGGGGAGCGTAGCGGGGAAGAGACCCAGTACTTC

v_gene: TRBV30
d_gene: TRBD2
abundance: NA
j_gene: TRBJ2-2
CDR3aa: CAWNGPGGDTGELFF
CDR3nt: TGTGCCTGGAACGGTCCGGGGGGGGACACCGGGGAGCTGTTTTTT

v_gene: TRBV7-9
d_gene: NA
abundance: few
j_gene: TRBJ1-1
CDR3aa: CASSFGSSTEAFF
CDR3nt: TGTGCCAGCAGCTTTGGCAGTTCCACTGAAGCTTTCTTT

v_gene: TRBV7-2
d_gene: NA
abundance: few
j_gene: TRBJ2-5
CDR3aa: CASSPRRGWETQYF
CDR3nt: TGTGCCAGCAGCCCCCGGAGGGGGTGGGAGACCCAGTACTTC

v_gene: TRBV12-3/TRBV12-4
d_gene: NA
abundance: few
j_gene: TRBJ1-2
CDR3aa: CASTLRQRAYGYTF
CDR3nt: TGTGCCAGCACCCTTCGGCAGCGAGCCTATGGCTACACCTTC

v_gene: TRBV7-6
d_gene: TRBD2
abundance: many
j_gene: TRBJ2-5
CDR3aa: CASSVTSGGTETQYF
CDR3nt: TGTGCCAGCAGCGTGACTAGCGGGGGAACAGAGACCCAGTACTTC

v_gene: TRBV6-6
d_gene: NA
abundance: few
j_gene: TRBJ2-7
CDR3aa: CASSNSKTPRF
CDR3nt: TGTGCCAGCAGTAATTCCAAGACCCCGCGCTTC

v_gene: TRBV7-2
d_gene: NA
abundance: few
j_gene: TRBJ1-2
CDR3aa: CASSTNWGGSGYTF
CDR3nt: TGTGCCAGCAGCACAAATTGGGGTGGCTCTGGCTACACCTTC

v_gene: TRBV6-5
d_gene: NA
abundance: few
j_gene: TRBJ2-6
CDR3aa: CASSRQPFEFSGANVLTF
CDR3nt: TGTGCCAGCAGTCGACAGCCATTTGAATTCTCTGGGGCCAACGTCCTGACTTTC

v_gene: TRBV5-1
d_gene: TRBD2
abundance: few
j_gene: TRBJ2-2
CDR3aa: CASAAGQLAVTGELFF
CDR3nt: TGCGCCAGCGCCGCCGGCCAACTAGCGGTCACCGGGGAGCTGTTTTTT

v_gene: TRBV9
d_gene: TRBD2
abundance: few
j_gene: TRBJ2-1
CDR3aa: CASSRLTSGGNEQFF
CDR3nt: TGTGCCAGCAGCAGACTTACTAGCGGGGGCAATGAGCAGTTCTTC

v_gene: TRBV20-1
d_gene: TRBD1
abundance: NA
j_gene: TRBJ1-1
CDR3aa: CSLRQGGTEAFF
CDR3nt: TGCAGCCTCAGACAGGGAGGCACTGAAGCTTTCTTT

v_gene: TRBV6-5
d_gene: NA
abundance: NA
j_gene: TRBJ1-2
CDR3aa: CASSQQGTNYGYTF
CDR3nt: TGTGCCAGCAGTCAACAGGGTACTAACTATGGCTACACCTTC

v_gene: TRBV9
d_gene: TRBD2
abundance: NA
j_gene: TRBJ2-3
CDR3aa: CASSVAASGRSDTQYF
CDR3nt: TGTGCCAGCAGCGTAGCGGCTAGCGGTCGCTCAGATACGCAGTATTTT

v_gene: TRBV4-1
d_gene: NA
abundance: NA
j_gene: TRBJ1-4
CDR3aa: CASSQENFHTGTNEKLFF
CDR3nt: TGCGCCAGCAGCCAAGAAAATTTCCACACAGGGACTAATGAAAAACTGTTTTTT

v_gene: TRBV5-1
d_gene: TRBD1
abundance: few
j_gene: TRBJ2-6
CDR3aa: CAISDRAGANVLTF
CDR3nt: TGCGCCATATCCGACAGGGCTGGGGCCAACGTCCTGACTTTC

v_gene: TRBV5-1
d_gene: NA
abundance: many
j_gene: TRBJ1-1
CDR3aa: CASSQQTANTEAFF
CDR3nt: TGCGCCAGCAGCCAACAGACAGCGAACACTGAAGCTTTCTTT

v_gene: TRBV12-3/TRBV12-4
d_gene: TRBD1
abundance: few
j_gene: TRBJ1-2
CDR3aa: CASSATGDGYTF
CDR3nt: TGTGCCAGCAGTGCAACAGGGGATGGCTACACCTTC

v_gene: TRBV10-1
d_gene: NA
abundance: NA
j_gene: TRBJ2-3
CDR3aa: CASSGQGAVTDTQYF
CDR3nt: TGCGCCAGCAGTGGTCAAGGAGCCGTCACAGATACGCAGTATTTT

v_gene: TRBV7-9
d_gene: TRBD2
abundance: NA
j_gene: TRBJ2-2
CDR3aa: CASSFTGGLLTGELFF
CDR3nt: TGTGCCAGCAGCTTCACGGGGGGACTGCTAACCGGGGAGCTGTTTTTT

v_gene: TRBV5-1
d_gene: NA
abundance: many
j_gene: TRBJ1-1
CDR3aa: CASSRGPNTEAFF
CDR3nt: TGCGCCAGCAGCCGGGGGCCGAACACTGAAGCTTTCTTT

v_gene: TRBV20-1
d_gene: NA
abundance: many
j_gene: TRBJ2-3
CDR3aa: CSAPYLSTDTQYF
CDR3nt: TGCAGTGCACCTTACCTAAGCACAGATACGCAGTATTTT

v_gene: TRBV7-9
d_gene: NA
abundance: many
j_gene: TRBJ1-1
CDR3aa: CASSHRDTEAFF
CDR3nt: TGTGCCAGCAGCCACCGGGACACTGAAGCTTTCTTT

v_gene: TRBV6-5
d_gene: NA
abundance: few
j_gene: TRBJ2-7
CDR3aa: CASSGRGAYEQYF
CDR3nt: TGTGCCAGCAGCGGACGCGGGGCCTACGAGCAGTACTTC

v_gene: TRBV5-1
d_gene: NA
abundance: NA
j_gene: TRBJ1-1
CDR3aa: CASFNSNTEAFF
CDR3nt: TGCGCCAGCTTTAACTCGAACACTGAAGCTTTCTTT

v_gene: TRBV5-1
d_gene: NA
abundance: NA
j_gene: TRBJ1-5
CDR3aa: CASSLIGGEEQPQHF
CDR3nt: TGCGCCAGCAGCTTGATAGGTGGGGAAGAACAGCCCCAGCATTTT

v_gene: TRBV10-3
d_gene: NA
abundance: few
j_gene: TRBJ1-5
CDR3aa: CAISGESSQPQHF
CDR3nt: TGTGCCATCAGTGGGGAGTCAAGTCAGCCCCAGCATTTT

v_gene: TRBV2
d_gene: TRBD2
abundance: many
j_gene: TRBJ2-5
CDR3aa: CASRRLAGVETQYF
CDR3nt: TGTGCCAGCCGCCGACTAGCGGGGGTGGAGACCCAGTACTTC

v_gene: TRBV27
d_gene: NA
abundance: NA
j_gene: TRBJ1-1
CDR3aa: CASIPTDPNTEAFF
CDR3nt: TGTGCCAGCATCCCGACAGACCCGAACACTGAAGCTTTCTTT

v_gene: TRBV29-1
d_gene: NA
abundance: many
j_gene: TRBJ2-5
CDR3aa: CSLSPGGFGETQYF
CDR3nt: TGCAGCCTAAGTCCGGGGGGCTTCGGTGAGACCCAGTACTTC

v_gene: TRBV4-3
d_gene: NA
abundance: NA
j_gene: TRBJ1-5
CDR3aa: CASSQDVRNQPQHF
CDR3nt: TGCGCCAGCAGCCAAGATGTCCGCAATCAGCCCCAGCATTTT

v_gene: TRBV20-1
d_gene: NA
abundance: many
j_gene: TRBJ2-1
CDR3aa: CSARDDLSSYNEQFF
CDR3nt: TGCAGTGCTAGAGATGATCTTAGCTCCTACAATGAGCAGTTCTTC

v_gene: TRBV20-1
d_gene: NA
abundance: NA
j_gene: TRBJ1-5
CDR3aa: CSARGGRSNQPQHF
CDR3nt: TGCAGTGCTAGAGGGGGCAGGAGTAATCAGCCCCAGCATTTT

v_gene: TRBV10-3
d_gene: TRBD1
abundance: few
j_gene: TRBJ2-3
CDR3aa: CAISESTGQGADRDTQYF
CDR3nt: TGTGCCATCAGTGAGTCGACGGGGCAGGGGGCCGACAGAGATACGCAGTATTTT